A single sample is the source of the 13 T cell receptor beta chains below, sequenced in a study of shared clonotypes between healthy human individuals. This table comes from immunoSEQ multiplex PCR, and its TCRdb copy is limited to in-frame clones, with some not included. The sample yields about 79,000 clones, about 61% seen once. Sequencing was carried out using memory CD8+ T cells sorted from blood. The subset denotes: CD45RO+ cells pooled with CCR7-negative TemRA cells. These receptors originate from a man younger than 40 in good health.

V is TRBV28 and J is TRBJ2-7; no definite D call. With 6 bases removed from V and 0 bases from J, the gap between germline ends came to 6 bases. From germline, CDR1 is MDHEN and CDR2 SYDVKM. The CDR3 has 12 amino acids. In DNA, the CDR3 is TGTGCCAGCAGCTACATCTCCTACGAGCAGTACTTC. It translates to CASSYISYEQYF.

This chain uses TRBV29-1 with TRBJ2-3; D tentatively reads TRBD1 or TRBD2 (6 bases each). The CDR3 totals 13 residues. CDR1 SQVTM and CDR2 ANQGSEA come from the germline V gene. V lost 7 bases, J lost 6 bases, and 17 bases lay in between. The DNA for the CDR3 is TGCAGCGAATGGGGGGCAACGGGGGATACGCAGTATTTT. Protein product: CSEWGATGDTQYF.

The CDR3 DNA follows: TGTGCCAGCAGCTACAGGGTGGGCTACAATGAGCAGTTCTTC. It yields the protein CASSYRVGYNEQFF. The chain uses TRBV7-6 and TRBJ2-1, with a weak D call TRBD1 (6 bases). Germline V gene data show CDR1 as SGHVS and CDR2 as FNYEAQ. The CDR3 runs to 14 residues. The germline V and J ends were trimmed by 4 bases and 3 bases, with 10 bases remaining between them.

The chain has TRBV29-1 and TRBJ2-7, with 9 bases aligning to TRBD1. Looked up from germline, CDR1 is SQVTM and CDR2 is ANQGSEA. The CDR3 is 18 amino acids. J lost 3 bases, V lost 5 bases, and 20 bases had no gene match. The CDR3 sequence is CSVQTLPDRGGVGYEQYF. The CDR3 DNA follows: TGCAGCGTTCAAACCCTCCCGGACAGGGGAGGCGTCGGCTACGAGCAGTACTTC.

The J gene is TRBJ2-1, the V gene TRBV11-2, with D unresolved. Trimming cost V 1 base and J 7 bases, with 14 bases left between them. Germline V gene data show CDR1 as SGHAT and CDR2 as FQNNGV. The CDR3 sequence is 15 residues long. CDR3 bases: TGTGCCAGCAGCTTAGTTCCCTTAGCAGAGAATGAGCAGTTCTTC. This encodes CASSLVPLAENEQFF. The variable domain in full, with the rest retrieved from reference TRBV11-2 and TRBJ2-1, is EAGVAQSPRYKIIEKRQSVAFWCNPISGHATLYWYQQILGQGPKLLIQFQNNGVVDDSQLPKDRFSAERLKGVDSTLKIQPAKLEDSAVYLCASSLVPLAENEQFFGPGTRLTVL.

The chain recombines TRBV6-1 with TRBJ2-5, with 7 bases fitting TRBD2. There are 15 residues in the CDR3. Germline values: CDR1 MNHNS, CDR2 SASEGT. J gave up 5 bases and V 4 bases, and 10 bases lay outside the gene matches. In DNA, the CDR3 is TGTGCCAGCAGTGTATCTAGCGGAGGGGCCGAGACCCAGTACTTC. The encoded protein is CASSVSSGGAETQYF.

The CDR3 nucleotides are TGTGCCAGCAGTGAGGACAGGGAAAGGGTAGCTGGAAACACCATATATTTT. Amino acid sequence: CASSEDRERVAGNTIYF. The genes are TRBV6-1 and TRBJ1-3, with 8 bases aligning to TRBD1. Germline V gene sequence: CDR1 MNHNS, CDR2 SASEGT. V shed 3 bases and J 2 bases; nucleotides not matched to a gene: 9. This CDR3 spans 17 amino acids.

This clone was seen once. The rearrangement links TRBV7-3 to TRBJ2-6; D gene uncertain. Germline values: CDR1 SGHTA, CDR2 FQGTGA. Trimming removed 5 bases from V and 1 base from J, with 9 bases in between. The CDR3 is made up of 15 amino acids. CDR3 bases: TGTGCCAGCAGCCGCGACGGATCTGGGGCCAACGTCCTGACTTTC. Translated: CASSRDGSGANVLTF.

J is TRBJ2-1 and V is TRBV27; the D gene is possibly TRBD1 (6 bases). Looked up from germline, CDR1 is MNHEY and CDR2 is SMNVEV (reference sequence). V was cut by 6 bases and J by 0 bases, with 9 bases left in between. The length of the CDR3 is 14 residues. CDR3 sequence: CASRGGGSYNEQFF. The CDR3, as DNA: TGTGCCAGCAGAGGGGGTGGCTCCTACAATGAGCAGTTCTTC.

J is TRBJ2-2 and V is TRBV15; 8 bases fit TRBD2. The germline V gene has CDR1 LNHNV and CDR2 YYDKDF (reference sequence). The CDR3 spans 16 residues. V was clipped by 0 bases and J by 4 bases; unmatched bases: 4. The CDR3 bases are TGTGCCACCAGCAGAGATACTAGCGGACCCACCGGGGAGCTGTTTTTT. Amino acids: CATSRDTSGPTGELFF.

As DNA, the CDR3 is TGTGCCACGGGACTAGCGGTTTCCTACGAGCAGTACTTC. This sequence encodes CATGLAVSYEQYF. The chain links TRBV15 to TRBJ2-7, with 11 bases identical to TRBD2. V dropped 9 bases and J dropped 1; count of bases not matched to a gene: 2. The germline gives CDR1 LNHNV, CDR2 YYDKDF (reference sequence). The CDR3 sequence is 13 residues long.

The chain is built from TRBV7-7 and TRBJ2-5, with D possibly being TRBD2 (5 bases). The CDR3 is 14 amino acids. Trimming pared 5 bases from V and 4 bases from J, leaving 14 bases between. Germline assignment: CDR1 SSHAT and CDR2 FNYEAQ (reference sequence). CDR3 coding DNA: TGTGCCAGCAGCGAAGGACTTTCAGGAGAGACCCAGTACTTC. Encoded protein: CASSEGLSGETQYF.

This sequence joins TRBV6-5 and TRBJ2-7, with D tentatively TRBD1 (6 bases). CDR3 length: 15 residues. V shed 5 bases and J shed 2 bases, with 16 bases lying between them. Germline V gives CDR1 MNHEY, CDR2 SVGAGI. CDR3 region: CASSGGLGDAYEQYF. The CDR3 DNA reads TGTGCCAGCAGTGGGGGCCTTGGTGATGCCTACGAGCAGTACTTC.